This TCR beta chain was retrieved from a study of OX40 agonist ivuxolimab in advanced cancers. The wider study: Patients achieving partial responses numbered three: one hepatocellular carcinoma case and two cutaneous melanoma cases.

As concerns this clone: Antigen: not known.

Study-wide findings and caveats: Low normalized T-cell clonal expansion also characterized some of the nonresponders. Both blood CD4+ and CD8+ T cells showed clonal growth by week 6 at 0.1 to 3.0 mg/kg.

This CDR3 contains 14 residues. V shed 6 bases, J shed 7 bases, and the junction held 7 bases outside the gene matches. Looked up from germline, CDR1 is SGHAT and CDR2 is FQNNGV. Generated by immunoSEQ multiplex PCR, the TCRdb table keeps only in-frame clones and is missing some. Of about 88,000 clones in the sample, about 83% were seen once. Specimen: CD4+ or CD8+ T cells sorted from blood, collected in a trial of the OX40 agonist ivuxolimab. This sequence joins TRBV11-2 and TRBJ2-3; TRBD1 matches 10 bases. This TCR came from an adult with an advanced solid tumor such as melanoma, head and neck, liver or kidney cancer. In DNA form, the CDR3 reads TGTGCCAGCAGTCATGACAGGGGGCTAAATACGCAGTATTTT. It translates to CASSHDRGLNTQYF.